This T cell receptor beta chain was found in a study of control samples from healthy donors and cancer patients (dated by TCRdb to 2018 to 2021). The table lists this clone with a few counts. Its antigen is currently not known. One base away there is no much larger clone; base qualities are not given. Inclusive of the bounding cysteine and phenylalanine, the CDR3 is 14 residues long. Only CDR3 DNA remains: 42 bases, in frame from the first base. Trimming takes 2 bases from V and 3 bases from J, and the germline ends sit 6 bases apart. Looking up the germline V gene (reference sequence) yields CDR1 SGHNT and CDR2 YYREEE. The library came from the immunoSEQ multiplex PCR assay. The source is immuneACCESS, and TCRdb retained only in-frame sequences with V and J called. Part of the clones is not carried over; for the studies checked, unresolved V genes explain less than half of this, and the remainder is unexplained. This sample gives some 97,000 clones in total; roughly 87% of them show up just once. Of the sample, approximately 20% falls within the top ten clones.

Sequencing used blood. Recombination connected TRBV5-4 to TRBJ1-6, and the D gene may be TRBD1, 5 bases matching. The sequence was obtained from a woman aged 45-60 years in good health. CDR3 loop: CASSFQGYNSPLHF. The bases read TGTGCCAGCAGCTTTCAGGGCTATAATTCACCCCTCCACTTT. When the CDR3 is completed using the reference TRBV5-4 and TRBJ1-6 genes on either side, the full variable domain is ETGVTQSPTHLIKTRGQQVTLRCSSQSGHNTVSWYQQALGQGPQFIFQYYREEENGRGNFPPRFSGLQFPNYSSELNVNALELDDSALYLCASSFQGYNSPLHFGNGTRLTVT.